The sequence of this T cell receptor beta chain was determined in a study of T-cell memory formation after mild COVID-19. About the study: TCR clustering was largely donor specific.

Study-wide results and limits: SARS-CoV-2 specificity of second-wave clones peaking day 37 was unconfirmed. There were some responding clones in pre-infection memory, which suggested that cross-reactive memory had joined.

The CDR3 covers 13 residues. The V gene lost 1 base and the J gene lost 5 bases, with 6 bases spanning the gap. Germline V gene sequence: CDR1 SGHRS, CDR2 YFSETQ. UMIs and sample barcodes were carried by the TCR alpha and TCR beta cDNA libraries that 5'RACE produced using constant-segment primers. TCRdb passed the 5' RACE reads through MiXCR, listing each CDR3 protein once. The data contain some 48,000 distinct CDR3 sequences, 9% to 15% of them seen just once; the ten biggest clones take up approximately 25%. This clonotype was seen ten or more times. Its antigen is currently unknown. Sequenced: PBMCs or a T cell subset sorted from them (not recorded which). This TCR derives from a man aged 18 to 30 who had mild COVID-19 (a few samples of this study predate the infection). Cell type and time point are not known. The chain couples TRBV5-1 to TRBJ2-2; D not resolved. The CDR3, as DNA: TGCGCCAGCAGCTTGATTTTAACCGGGGAGCTGTTTTTT. Its translation: CASSLILTGELFF.